Presented here are 4 T cell receptor beta chains from one specimen sequenced in a study of metastatic and nonmetastatic thyroid tumors. TCRdb re-analyzed the PCR reads using MiXCR. The sample holds tens of thousands of clones, roughly 20% seen once. All patients reached thyroid surgery having received no treatment beforehand. Material for sequencing was blood. The origin of the receptors is a female donor with papillary thyroid cancer or a benign thyroid nodule (not recorded which). Some clones in this sample may be carry-over from other donors' samples.

This clone was counted only a few times. The rearrangement links TRBV6-1 to TRBJ2-3; TRBD1 is a possible D gene (5 bases). The CDR3 runs to 13 residues. Trimming shortened V by 4 bases and J by 9 bases, and 14 bases separated the two germline ends. The germline CDR1 and CDR2 sequences are MNHNS and SASEGT. The CDR3 spells CASSVALSGTQYF. CDR3 coding DNA: TGTGCCAGCAGTGTCGCCCTCTCAGGGACGCAGTATTTT.

This clone was observed at least ten times. The chain carries TRBV5-1 and TRBJ2-3, with 11 bases lining up with TRBD2. From germline, CDR1 is SGHRS and CDR2 YFSETQ. This CDR3 is built from 15 residues. V was pared by 2 bases and J by 5 bases, with 4 bases of the junction left unmatched. The CDR3 DNA reads TGCGCCAGCAGCTTTAGCGGGGGGGCAGTAGATACGCAGTATTTT. Translating it yields CASSFSGGAVDTQYF.

This clone was recorded at least ten times. This sequence joins TRBV6-1 and TRBJ1-6; D is possibly TRBD1 (5 bases). CDR3 length: 13 residues. From germline, CDR1 is MNHNS and CDR2 SASEGT. V lost 7 bases and J lost 7, with 11 bases in between. In nucleotides, the CDR3 is TGTGCCAGCATGGGGCGGGGCAATTCACCCCTCCACTTT. Amino acid sequence: CASMGRGNSPLHF.

This clone was seen more than once but under ten times. It may be a read error: a sequence one base away is much more abundant. The V gene is TRBV28, the J gene TRBJ1-1; weak D call: TRBD1 (6 bases). Germline loops: CDR1 MDHEN, CDR2 SYDVKM. The germline V and J ends were trimmed by 3 bases and 8 bases, with 19 bases remaining between them. The length of the CDR3 is 15 residues. In DNA form, the CDR3 reads TGTGCCAGCAGTTTCGTCTCGAGGGGGGTCACCGAAGCTTTCTTT. This codes for CASSFVSRGVTEAFF.